Below, one T cell receptor (beta chain) is given with its context. Unmatched junction bases numbered 2, after V lost 0 bases and J lost 4 bases. The CDR3 length is 14 residues. The germline V gene encodes CDR1 GTSNPN and CDR2 SVGIG (reference sequence). Using immunoSEQ multiplex PCR, the repertoire was profiled, and TCRdb retains in-frame clones only, with some absent. The sample consists of over 400,000 clones, approximately 88% of them appearing once. These data come from a study of blood T cell repertoires in COVID-19. Material: peripheral blood. The receptor was isolated from a woman aged 50 to 60 with COVID-19, enrolled during active disease. The chain employs TRBV30 and TRBJ2-3; 9 bases map to TRBD2. CDR3 in DNA: TGTGCCTGGAGTGTGCTAGCGGGGCCAGATACGCAGTATTTT. Amino acid sequence: CAWSVLAGPDTQYF.